This TCR beta chain emerged from a study of shared clonotypes between healthy human individuals. Study-wide points: As a rule, naive subsets had a larger estimated richness than memory subsets.

With respect to this clone: The antigen is unknown.

Trimming cost V 6 bases and J 2 bases, with 12 bases left between them. This CDR3 is 13 amino acids long. From germline, CDR1 is SQVTM and CDR2 ANQGSEA. Splitting of each subset's genomic DNA was done evenly across several immunoSEQ plates. In the original workflow: For the immunoSEQ data, sequences were junction-only without quality scores, so filtering differed. Using immunoSEQ multiplex PCR, the repertoire was profiled, and TCRdb retains in-frame clones only, with some absent. D and trimming were read from the DNA, whereas the V and J calls and clone size are those reported in that table. This table has 1,400,000 or so clones, about 98.5% appearing once.

This clonotype was obtained from a man aged 30 to 39 in good health. This sequence joins TRBV29-1 and TRBJ2-3; D is unclear. Sequences were obtained from naive CD4+ T cells sorted from blood. Subset meaning: CD45RA+ positively selected. The chain's CDR3 is CSVPHQVTDTQYF. CDR3 in DNA: TGCAGCGTCCCACACCAGGTCACAGATACGCAGTATTTT.